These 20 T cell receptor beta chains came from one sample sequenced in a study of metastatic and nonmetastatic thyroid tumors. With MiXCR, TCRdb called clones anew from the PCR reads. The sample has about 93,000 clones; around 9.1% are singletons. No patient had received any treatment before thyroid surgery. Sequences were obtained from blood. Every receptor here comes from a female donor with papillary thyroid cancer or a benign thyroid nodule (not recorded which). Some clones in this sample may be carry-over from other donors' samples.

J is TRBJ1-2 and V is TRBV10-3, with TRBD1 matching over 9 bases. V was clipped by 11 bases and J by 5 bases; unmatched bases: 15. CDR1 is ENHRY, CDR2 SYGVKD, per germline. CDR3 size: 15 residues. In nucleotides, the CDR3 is TGTGCCGAGCGATACCGACAGGGGGAGGGATATGGCTACACCTTC. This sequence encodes CAERYRQGEGYGYTF.

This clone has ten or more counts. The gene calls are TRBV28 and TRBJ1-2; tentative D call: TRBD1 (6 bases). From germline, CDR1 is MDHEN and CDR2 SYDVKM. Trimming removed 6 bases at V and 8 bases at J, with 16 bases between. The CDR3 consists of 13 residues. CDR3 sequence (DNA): TGTGCCAGCAGATTCACAGGGAGTGGAGGCTACACCTTC. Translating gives CASRFTGSGGYTF.

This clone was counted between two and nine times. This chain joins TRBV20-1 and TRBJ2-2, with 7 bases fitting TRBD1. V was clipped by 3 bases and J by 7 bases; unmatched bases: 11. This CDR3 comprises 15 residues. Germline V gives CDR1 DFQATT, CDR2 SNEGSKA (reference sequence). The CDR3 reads CSARLKQGLGGELFF. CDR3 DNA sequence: TGCAGTGCTAGGCTAAAACAGGGGCTCGGCGGGGAGCTGTTTTTT.

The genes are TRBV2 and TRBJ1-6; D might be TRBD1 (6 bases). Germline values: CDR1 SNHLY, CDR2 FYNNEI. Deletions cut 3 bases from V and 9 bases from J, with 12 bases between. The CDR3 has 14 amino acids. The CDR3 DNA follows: TGTGCCAGCAGTGAGAGGGGGAGAGGTTCACCCCTCCACTTT. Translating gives CASSERGRGSPLHF.

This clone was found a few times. The DNA for the CDR3 is TGTGCCAGCGAGGGGTTTAACCGTGGGTCCTATAATTCACCCCTCCACTTT. This codes for CASEGFNRGSYNSPLHF. The gene calls are TRBV6-1 and TRBJ1-6, with a weak D call TRBD1 (5 bases). The CDR3 sequence is 17 residues long. Trimming pared 8 bases from V and 1 base from J, leaving 18 bases between. Germline loops: CDR1 MNHNS, CDR2 SASEGT.

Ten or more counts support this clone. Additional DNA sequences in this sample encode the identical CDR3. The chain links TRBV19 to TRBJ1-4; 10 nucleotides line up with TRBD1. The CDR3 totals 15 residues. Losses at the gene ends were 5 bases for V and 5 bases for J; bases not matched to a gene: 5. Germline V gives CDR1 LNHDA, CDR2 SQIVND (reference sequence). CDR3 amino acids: CASSPKDRGNEKLFF. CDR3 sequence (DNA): TGTGCCAGTAGTCCCAAGGACAGGGGGAATGAAAAACTGTTTTTT. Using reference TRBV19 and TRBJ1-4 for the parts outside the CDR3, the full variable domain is DGGITQSPKYLFRKEGQNVTLSCEQNLNHDAMYWYRQDPGQGLRLIYYSQIVNDFQKGDIAEGYSVSREKKESFPLTVTSAQKNPTAFYLCASSPKDRGNEKLFFGSGTQLSVL.

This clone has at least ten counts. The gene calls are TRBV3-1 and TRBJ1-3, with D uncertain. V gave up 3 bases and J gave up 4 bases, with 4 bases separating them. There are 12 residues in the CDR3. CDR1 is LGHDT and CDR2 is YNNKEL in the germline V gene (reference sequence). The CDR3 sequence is CASSQSGNTIYF. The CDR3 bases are TGTGCCAGCAGCCAGTCGGGAAACACCATATATTTT. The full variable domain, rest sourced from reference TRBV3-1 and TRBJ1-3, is DTAVSQTPKYLVTQMGNDKSIKCEQNLGHDTMYWYKQDSKKFLKIMFSYNNKELIINETVPNRFSPKSPDKAHLNLHINSLELGDSAVYFCASSQSGNTIYFGEGSWLTVV.

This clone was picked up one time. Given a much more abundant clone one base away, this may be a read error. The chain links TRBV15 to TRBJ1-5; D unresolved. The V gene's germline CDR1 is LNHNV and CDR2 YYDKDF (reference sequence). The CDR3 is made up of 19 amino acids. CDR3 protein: CATSFSAFRAHYSNQPQRF. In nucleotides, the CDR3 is TGTGCCACCAGTTTTAGCGCCTTCCGGGCCCACTATAGCAATCAGCCCCAGCGTTTT.

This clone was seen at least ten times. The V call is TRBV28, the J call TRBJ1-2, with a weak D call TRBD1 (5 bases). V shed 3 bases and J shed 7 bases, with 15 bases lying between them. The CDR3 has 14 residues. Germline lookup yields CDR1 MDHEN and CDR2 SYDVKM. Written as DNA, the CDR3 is TGTGCCAGCAGTTTTCAGGGTAGTTCGGGTGGCTACACCTTC. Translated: CASSFQGSSGGYTF.

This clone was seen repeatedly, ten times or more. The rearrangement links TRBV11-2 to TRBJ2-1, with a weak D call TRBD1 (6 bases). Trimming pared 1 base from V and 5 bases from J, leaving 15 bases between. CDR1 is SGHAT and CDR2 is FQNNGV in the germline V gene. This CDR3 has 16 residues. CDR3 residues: CASSLVLGAVDNEQFF. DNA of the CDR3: TGTGCCAGCAGCTTAGTTTTGGGGGCGGTCGACAATGAGCAGTTCTTC.

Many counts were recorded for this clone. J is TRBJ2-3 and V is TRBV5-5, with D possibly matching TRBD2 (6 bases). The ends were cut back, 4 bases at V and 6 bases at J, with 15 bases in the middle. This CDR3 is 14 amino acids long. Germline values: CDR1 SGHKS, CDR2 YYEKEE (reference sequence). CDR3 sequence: CASSVGGPWDTQYF. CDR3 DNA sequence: TGTGCCAGCAGCGTCGGGGGACCATGGGATACGCAGTATTTT.

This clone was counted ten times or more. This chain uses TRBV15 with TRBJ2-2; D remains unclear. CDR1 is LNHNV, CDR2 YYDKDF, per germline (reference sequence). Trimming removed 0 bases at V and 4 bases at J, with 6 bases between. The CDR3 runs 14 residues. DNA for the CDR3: TGTGCCACCAGCAGAGATCCCCTCACCGGGGAGCTGTTTTTT. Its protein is CATSRDPLTGELFF.

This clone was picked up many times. The CDR3 protein is CATSRDPGETQYF. The CDR3 region has the DNA TGTGCCACCAGCAGAGACCCGGGGGAGACCCAGTACTTC. This rearrangement joins TRBV15 to TRBJ2-5; tentative D call: TRBD2 (5 bases). The germline gives CDR1 LNHNV, CDR2 YYDKDF (reference sequence). This CDR3 is 13 amino acids long. The V gene lost 0 bases and the J gene lost 5 bases, with 7 bases spanning the gap.

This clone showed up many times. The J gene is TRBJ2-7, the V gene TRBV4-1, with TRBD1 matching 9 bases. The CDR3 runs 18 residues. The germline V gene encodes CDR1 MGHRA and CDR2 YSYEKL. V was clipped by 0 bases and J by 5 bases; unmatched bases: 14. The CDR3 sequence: CASSQERIPGQGGDEQYF. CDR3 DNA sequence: TGCGCCAGCAGCCAAGAGAGAATCCCGGGACAGGGTGGCGACGAGCAGTACTTC.

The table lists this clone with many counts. In nucleotides, the CDR3 is TGTGCCAGCTCTGACGCCGACAGACCCTATGGCTACACCTTC. Residues: CASSDADRPYGYTF. The J gene is TRBJ1-2, the V gene TRBV6-1, with D possibly matching TRBD1 (5 bases). The CDR3 sequence is 14 residues long. V was pared by 8 bases and J by 4 bases, with 17 bases between. Germline CDR1 MNHNS, CDR2 SASEGT.

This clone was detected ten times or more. The chain's CDR3 is CASTRKVWGGQETQYF. CDR3 nucleotide sequence: TGTGCCAGCACCCGAAAGGTTTGGGGGGGCCAAGAGACCCAGTACTTC. V gene TRBV5-4 combines with J gene TRBJ2-5; 7 nucleotides line up with TRBD2. Germline CDR1 and CDR2: SGHNT and YYREEE (reference sequence). The CDR3 is 16 amino acids. V was clipped by 6 bases and J by 1 base; unmatched bases: 12. Based on the CDR3 plus reference TRBV5-4 and TRBJ2-5, the full variable domain is ETGVTQSPTHLIKTRGQQVTLRCSSQSGHNTVSWYQQALGQGPQFIFQYYREEENGRGNFPPRFSGLQFPNYSSELNVNALELDDSALYLCASTRKVWGGQETQYFGPGTRLLVL.

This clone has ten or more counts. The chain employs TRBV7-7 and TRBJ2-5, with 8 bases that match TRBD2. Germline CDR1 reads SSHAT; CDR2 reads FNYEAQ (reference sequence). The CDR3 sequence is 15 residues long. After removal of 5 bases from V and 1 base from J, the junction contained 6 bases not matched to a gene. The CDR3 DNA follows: TGTGCCAGCAGCCCACGGGGGGGGACCCAAGAGACCCAGTACTTC. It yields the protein CASSPRGGTQETQYF.

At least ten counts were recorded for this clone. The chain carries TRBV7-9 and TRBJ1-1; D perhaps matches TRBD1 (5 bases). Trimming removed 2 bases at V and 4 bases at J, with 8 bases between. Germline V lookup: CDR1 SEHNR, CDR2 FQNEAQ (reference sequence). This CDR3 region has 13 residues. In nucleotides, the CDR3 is TGTGCCAGCAGCTTACAGGGAGGCACTGAAGCTTTCTTT. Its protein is CASSLQGGTEAFF.

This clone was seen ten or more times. The CDR3 DNA follows: TGTGCCAGTGGCTCCCTAACTGAGCAGTACTTC. This codes for CASGSLTEQYF. The chain couples TRBV19 to TRBJ2-7; D is undetermined. The germline V gene has CDR1 LNHDA and CDR2 SQIVND (reference sequence). V was shortened by 8 bases and J by 7 bases, with 12 bases between the two germline ends. CDR3 length: 11 amino acids.

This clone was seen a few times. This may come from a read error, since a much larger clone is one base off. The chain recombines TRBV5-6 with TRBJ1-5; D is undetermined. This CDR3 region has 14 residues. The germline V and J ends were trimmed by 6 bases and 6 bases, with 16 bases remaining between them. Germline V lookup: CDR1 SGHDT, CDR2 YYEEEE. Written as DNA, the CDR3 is TGTGCCAGCATCCTATCCGGAGGGAGTCAGCCCCAGCATTTT. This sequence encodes CASILSGGSQPQHF.